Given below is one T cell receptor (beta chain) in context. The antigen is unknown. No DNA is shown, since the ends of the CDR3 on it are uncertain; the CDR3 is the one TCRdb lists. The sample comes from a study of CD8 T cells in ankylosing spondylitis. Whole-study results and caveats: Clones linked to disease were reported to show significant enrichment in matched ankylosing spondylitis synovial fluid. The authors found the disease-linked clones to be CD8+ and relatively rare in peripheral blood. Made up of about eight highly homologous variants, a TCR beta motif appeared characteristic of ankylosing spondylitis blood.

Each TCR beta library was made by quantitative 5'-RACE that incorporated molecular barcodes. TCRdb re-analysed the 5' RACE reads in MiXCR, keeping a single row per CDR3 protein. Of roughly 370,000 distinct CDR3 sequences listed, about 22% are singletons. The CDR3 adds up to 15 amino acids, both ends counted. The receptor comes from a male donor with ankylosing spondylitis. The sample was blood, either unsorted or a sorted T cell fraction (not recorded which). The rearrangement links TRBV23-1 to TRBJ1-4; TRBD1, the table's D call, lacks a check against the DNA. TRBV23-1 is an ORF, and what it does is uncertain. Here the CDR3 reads CASSPRGQLMKNCFF.